The entry that follows covers one T cell receptor beta chain sequence. The table came from immunoSEQ multiplex PCR; TCRdb's copy has only in-frame clones and leaves some out. The sample records approximately 30,000 clones, under 85% being singletons. This entry belongs to a study of blood T cell repertoires in COVID-19. On the study more broadly: The study drew acute and convalescent COVID-19 samples from the United States, Italy and Spain.

CDR1 and CDR2 (germline): LGHDT, YNNKEL (reference sequence). The CDR3 totals 14 residues. V lost 3 bases and J 3 bases, leaving 9 bases between the germline ends. Sequencing input: peripheral blood. The sequence derives from a man aged 70 or older with acute or convalescent COVID-19. This chain uses TRBV3-1 (or the pseudogene TRBV3-2) with TRBJ1-5; no firm D call. The CDR3 spells CASSQDNYNQPQHF. CDR3 DNA: TGTGCCAGCAGCCAGGATAACTACAATCAGCCCCAGCATTTT.